Below, 17 T cell receptor beta chains from the same sample are listed, as sequenced in a study of cytomegalovirus exposure and HLA in healthy donors. It was with 60 Vbeta and 13 Jbeta primers that the PCR ran. Assay used: immunoSEQ multiplex PCR; TCRdb lists only in-frame clones, some missing. The sample records fewer than 150,000 clones, 80% being singletons. The specimen sequenced was PBMCs. The receptors shown here come from a man aged 40-50 years in good health and CMV-seronegative.

This clone was detected once. The CDR3 DNA reads as TGCGCCAGCAGCCGGGGAGGCCTAGCGATGAATGAGCAGTTCTTC. As protein: CASSRGGLAMNEQFF. This rearrangement joins TRBV4-1 to TRBJ2-1; TRBD2 is a possible D gene (6 bases). Germline loops: CDR1 MGHRA, CDR2 YSYEKL. The CDR3 loop spans 15 amino acids. The V and J ends lost 4 bases and 7 bases respectively, with 17 bases between them.

V gene TRBV7-9 combines with J gene TRBJ1-6, with unresolved D. The length of the CDR3 is 15 residues. The germline V and J ends were trimmed by 3 bases and 9 bases, with 15 bases remaining between them. The germline gives CDR1 SEHNR, CDR2 FQNEAQ (reference sequence). The CDR3 coding sequence is TGTGCCAGCAGCTTCGAGGCCGTCACAAGTTCACCCCTCCACTTT. Encoded protein: CASSFEAVTSSPLHF.

The V gene is TRBV5-8, the J gene TRBJ2-3; D remains unclear. V gave up 7 bases and J gave up 8 bases, with 11 bases separating them. The length of the CDR3 is 11 residues. Germline V gives CDR1 SGHTS, CDR2 YDEGEE. CDR3 region: CASRLSFTQYF. In nucleotides, the CDR3 is TGTGCCAGCCGTCTTTCGTTTACGCAGTATTTT.

The rearrangement links TRBV5-1 to TRBJ2-1; 11 bases map to TRBD2. V gave up 3 bases and J gave up 9 bases; unmatched junction bases: 8. CDR1 and CDR2 from the germline V gene are SGHRS and YFSETQ. CDR3 size: 15 residues. CDR3 sequence: CASSSGLAATAEQFF. In DNA, the CDR3 is TGCGCCAGCAGCTCGGGACTAGCGGCGACTGCTGAGCAGTTCTTC.

This chain links TRBV9 with TRBJ2-2; 7 nucleotides align to TRBD1. Trimming took 0 bases from V and 4 from J; bases not matched to a gene: 12. From germline, CDR1 is SGDLS and CDR2 YYNGEE. The CDR3 extends over 18 amino acids. The CDR3 here is CASSVDGKTAGGTGELFF. CDR3 DNA sequence: TGTGCCAGCAGCGTAGACGGGAAAACAGCAGGGGGCACCGGGGAGCTGTTTTTT.

This clone was recorded once. This rearrangement joins TRBV7-3 to TRBJ2-3; TRBD2 might be the D (6 bases). Trimming took off 0 bases at V and 3 bases at J, with 10 bases between the two ends. The germline gives CDR1 SGHTA, CDR2 FQGTGA. This CDR3 is 15 amino acids long. CDR3 in amino acids: CASSLTGSGTDTQYF. Here the CDR3 DNA reads TGTGCCAGCAGCTTAACCGGGAGTGGGACAGATACGCAGTATTTT.

The J gene is TRBJ1-2, the V gene TRBV6-5; D may be TRBD1 (5 bases). V lost 2 bases to trimming and J lost 4 bases, with 14 bases between them. Germline V gene sequence: CDR1 MNHEY, CDR2 SVGAGI. This CDR3 is built from 15 residues. CDR3 nucleotide sequence: TGTGCCAGCAGTTACGGGGGAGGCGGCCTCTATGGCTACACCTTC. It is translated as CASSYGGGGLYGYTF.

This chain connects TRBV28 to TRBJ1-2; 8 positions agree with TRBD1. The CDR3 has 15 amino acids. Germline trimming cut 3 bases from V and 7 bases from J; bases unmatched to any gene: 10. Germline V gene data show CDR1 as MDHEN and CDR2 as SYDVKM. The DNA for the CDR3 is TGTGCCAGCAGTTTTTATATTGGACAGGGAGGTGGCTACACCTTC. Protein: CASSFYIGQGGGYTF.

The chain combines TRBV10-3 with TRBJ1-1; a weak D match, TRBD1 (6 bases). V lost 3 bases, J lost 4 bases, and 6 bases lay in between. Germline CDR1 reads ENHRY; CDR2 reads SYGVKD. The CDR3 has 12 amino acids. CDR3 coding DNA: TGTGCCATCAGTGACAGGGGCACTGAAGCTTTCTTT. The encoded protein is CAISDRGTEAFF.

The genes are TRBV5-6 and TRBJ2-5; D uncertain. The length of the CDR3 is 11 residues. Germline V gives CDR1 SGHDT, CDR2 YYEEEE. Trimming removed 3 bases at V and 2 bases at J, with 2 bases between. The CDR3 sequence: CASSSQETQYF. In DNA, the CDR3 is TGTGCCAGCAGCTCACAAGAGACCCAGTACTTC.

The chain is built from TRBV27 and TRBJ2-1; TRBD2 matches at 13 bases. V gave up 5 bases and J gave up 7 bases; unmatched junction bases: 8. This CDR3 has 16 amino acids. Per germline, CDR1 MNHEY and CDR2 SMNVEV (reference sequence). This chain's CDR3 is CASSPQLAGGYNEQFF. The CDR3 DNA is TGTGCCAGCAGTCCTCAACTAGCGGGGGGGTATAATGAGCAGTTCTTC.

This chain joins TRBV11-2 and TRBJ1-1; 7 bases are shared with TRBD1. Germline-derived CDR1 and CDR2 are SGHAT and FQNNGV. V was pared by 6 bases and J by 6 bases, with 10 bases of the junction left unmatched. The CDR3 spans 14 residues. The CDR3 is CASRQDRDAAEAFF. CDR3 DNA sequence: TGTGCCAGCAGACAAGACAGGGACGCTGCTGAAGCTTTCTTT.

The rearrangement uses TRBV30 and TRBJ2-3; a weak D match, TRBD1 (6 bases). Trimming stripped 2 bases from V and 4 bases from J, with 13 bases between. CDR3 length: 14 amino acids. Germline V gene data show CDR1 as GTSNPN and CDR2 as SVGIG (reference sequence). The CDR3 protein is CAWSRTVDSDTQYF. The CDR3 nucleotides are TGTGCCTGGAGTAGGACAGTGGATTCAGATACGCAGTATTTT.

This clone is a singleton in its sample. The J gene is TRBJ2-5, the V gene TRBV18; 7 bases are a match to TRBD1. This CDR3 region has 14 residues. Losses at the gene ends were 3 bases for V and 5 bases for J; bases not matched to a gene: 6. Looked up from germline, CDR1 is KGHSH and CDR2 is LQKENI. The CDR3 is CASSPTGAQETQYF. For the CDR3, the DNA is TGTGCCAGCTCACCCACAGGGGCGCAGGAGACCCAGTACTTC. Together with reference TRBV18 and TRBJ2-5, the CDR3 gives the full variable domain: NAGVMQNPRHLVRRRGQEARLRCSPMKGHSHVYWYRQLPEEGLKFMVYLQKENIIDESGMPKERFSAEFPKEGPSILRIQQVVRGDSAAYFCASSPTGAQETQYFGPGTRLLVL.

V usage is TRBV28 and J usage is TRBJ2-7; 12 bases are a match to TRBD2. The V and J ends lost 6 bases and 4 bases, in that order; junction bases with no gene match: 4. The CDR3 covers 14 residues. Germline assignment: CDR1 MDHEN and CDR2 SYDVKM. CDR3 DNA: TGTGCCAGCAGGCTTACTAGCGGGAGGTACGAGCAGTACTTC. Amino acids: CASRLTSGRYEQYF.

This chain joins TRBV6-1 and TRBJ1-2, with D uncertain. In germline, CDR1 is MNHNS, CDR2 SASEGT. This CDR3 is 14 amino acids long. Trimming shortened V by 6 bases and J by 1 base, and 12 bases separated the two germline ends. The CDR3 loop reads CASRSLLGNYGYTF. The CDR3 DNA reads TGTGCCAGCAGGAGTCTCCTCGGTAACTATGGCTACACCTTC.

The chain carries TRBV6-9 and TRBJ2-1; unclear D gene. V lost 10 bases to trimming and J lost 7 bases, with 23 bases between them. This CDR3 has 15 residues. Germline V lookup: CDR1 MNHGY, CDR2 SVAAGI. Here the CDR3 reads CATPPCGPPVNEQFF. The CDR3 coding sequence is TGTGCCACCCCCCCCTGCGGTCCCCCGGTGAATGAGCAGTTCTTC.